This T cell receptor beta chain appears in the sequencing data of a study of blood T cell repertoires in COVID-19. Study in general: COVID-19 samples, acute and convalescent, were from the United States, Italy and Spain.

The assay was immunoSEQ multiplex PCR, and TCRdb's table has in-frame clones only and misses some. The data contain tens of thousands of clones, about 86% of them singletons. From germline, CDR1 is LNHNV and CDR2 YYDKDF (reference sequence). Trimming shortened V by 0 bases and J by 0 bases, and 15 bases separated the two germline ends. The CDR3 covers 18 residues. V gene TRBV15 combines with J gene TRBJ2-4; TRBD2 might be the D (5 bases). The clonotype was recovered from a man between 60 and 75 years old with acute or convalescent COVID-19. Sequencing was carried out using peripheral blood. CDR3 in amino acids: CATSRDYGGGLAKNIQYF. DNA of the CDR3: TGTGCCACCAGCAGAGATTATGGAGGCGGCCTAGCCAAAAACATTCAGTACTTC.